This T cell receptor (beta chain) came from a study of T cell responses to AZD1222 COVID-19 vaccine. Study results and limitations: Repertoire collection took place solely once the T cell response had peaked. Donors in the cohort were predominantly white British and more often female, and clonal diversity was possibly underestimated. Rises in breadth and depth of Spike-specific TCRs came after two AZD1222 doses.

Second doses that came at about 4 or about 12 weeks were put together. For this clone: No antigen is known for it.

Germline CDR1 is GTSNPN and CDR2 is SVGIG (reference sequence). The length of the CDR3 is 13 residues. Trimming shortened V by 7 bases and J by 3 bases, and 15 bases separated the two germline ends. The assay was immunoSEQ multiplex PCR, and TCRdb's table has in-frame clones only and misses some. The sample shows fewer than 65,000 clones, approximately 88% of them seen only once. This chain joins TRBV30 and TRBJ1-1, with unresolved D. The receptor was derived from an adult who received the AZD1222 COVID-19 vaccine. The sample consisted of peripheral blood, taken 28 days after the second AZD1222 dose. Here the CDR3 reads CALEITRYTEAFF. CDR3 sequence (DNA): TGTGCCTTGGAGATAACAAGGTACACTGAAGCTTTCTTT.